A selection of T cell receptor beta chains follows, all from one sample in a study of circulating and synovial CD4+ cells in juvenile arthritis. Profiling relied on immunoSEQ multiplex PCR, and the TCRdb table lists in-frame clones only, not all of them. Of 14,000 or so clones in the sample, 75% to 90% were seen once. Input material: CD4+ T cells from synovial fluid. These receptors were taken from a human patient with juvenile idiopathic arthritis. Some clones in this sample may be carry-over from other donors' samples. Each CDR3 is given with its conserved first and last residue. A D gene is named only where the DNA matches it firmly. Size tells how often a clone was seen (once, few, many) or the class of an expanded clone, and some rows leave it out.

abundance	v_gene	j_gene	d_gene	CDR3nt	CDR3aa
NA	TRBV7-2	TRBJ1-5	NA	TGTGCCAGCAGCCTCCAGGGGTTGGATCAGCCCCAGCATTTT	CASSLQGLDQPQHF
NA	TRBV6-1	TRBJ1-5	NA	TGTGCCACCGCACAGGGTCCCAATAGCAATCAGCCCCAGCATTTT	CATAQGPNSNQPQHF
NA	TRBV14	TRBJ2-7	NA	TGTGCCAGCAGCCAGGGCAGGGGATACGAGCAGTACTTC	CASSQGRGYEQYF
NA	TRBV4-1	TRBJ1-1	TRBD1	TGTGCCAGCAGCCCCCCAGGGGGTGATGTCGCTTTCTTT	CASSPPGGDVAFF
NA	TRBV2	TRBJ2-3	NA	TGTGCCAGCAGTTTCGTTCGGTCGGGCACAGATACGCAGTATTTT	CASSFVRSGTDTQYF
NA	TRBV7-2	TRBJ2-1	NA	TGTGCCAGCAGCTTGATACTAGTGGCGAATGAGCAGTTCTTC	CASSLILVANEQFF
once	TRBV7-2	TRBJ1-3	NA	TGTGCCAGCAGCCCCCGTTATTTGGAGGCTGGAAACACCATATATTTT	CASSPRYLEAGNTIYF
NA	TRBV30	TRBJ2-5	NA	TGTGCCTGGAGCGTGACAGAAAAAGAGACCCAGTACTTC	CAWSVTEKETQYF
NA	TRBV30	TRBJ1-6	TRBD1	TGTGCCTGGAGTCCCCCGGCCGGGACAGGGTCTCCTAATTCACCCCTCCACTTT	CAWSPPAGTGSPNSPLHF
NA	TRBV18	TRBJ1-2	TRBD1	TGTGCCAGCTCATCGGACAGGATCTACGGCTACACCTTC	CASSSDRIYGYTF
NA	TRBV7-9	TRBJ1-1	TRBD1	TGTGCCAGCAGCCAGGAGGGACAGCTCGCTGAAGCTTTCTTT	CASSQEGQLAEAFF
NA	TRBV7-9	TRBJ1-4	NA	TGTGCCAGCCGGGAGAGGGATGAAAAACTGTTTTTT	CASRERDEKLFF
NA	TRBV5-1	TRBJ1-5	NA	TGCGCCAGCAGCCTTGACAGCCTCAATCAGCCCCAGCATTTT	CASSLDSLNQPQHF
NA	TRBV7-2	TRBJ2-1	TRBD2	TGTGCCAGCAGCTTAGAGCGGGGGAATGAGCAGTTCTTC	CASSLERGNEQFF
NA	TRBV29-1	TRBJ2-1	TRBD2	TGCAGCGGGAGGCGGGAGGGATACAATGAGCAGTTCTTC	CSGRREGYNEQFF
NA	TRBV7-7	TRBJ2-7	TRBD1	TGTGCTAGCGCCCGGGACAGGGCTGCGTACGAGCAGTACTTC	CASARDRAAYEQYF
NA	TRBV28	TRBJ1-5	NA	TGTGCCAGCAGTCCACCGAGCGGGACAAGTATGAGGAGCAATCAGCCCCAGCATTTT	CASSPPSGTSMRSNQPQHF
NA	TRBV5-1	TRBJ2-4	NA	TGCGCCAGCAGCTTGAGCCCTAGCGGACAGGGCGAAAACATTCAGTACTTC	CASSLSPSGQGENIQYF
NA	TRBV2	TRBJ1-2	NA	TGTGCCAGCAGTGATTTAGGGCAGGGCGATGGCTACACCTTC	CASSDLGQGDGYTF
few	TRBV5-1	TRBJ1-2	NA	TGCGCCAGCAGCATCAGGGGCTGGGGCTATGGCTACACCTTC	CASSIRGWGYGYTF
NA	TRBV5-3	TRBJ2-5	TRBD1	TGTGCCAGAAGCCGGACAGGGGGCATAGGAGAGACCCAGTACTTC	CARSRTGGIGETQYF
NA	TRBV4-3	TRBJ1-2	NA	TGCGCCAGCAGCCAAGAGGGGCAGGTCTATATTAACTATGGCTACACCTTC	CASSQEGQVYINYGYTF
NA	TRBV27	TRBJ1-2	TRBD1	TGTGCCAGCAGCCGCCTGGACAGGGGGCTTGGCTACACCTTC	CASSRLDRGLGYTF
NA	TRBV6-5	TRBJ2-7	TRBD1	TGTGCCAGCAGTTATGACAGGGGATTCTACGAGCAGTACTTC	CASSYDRGFYEQYF
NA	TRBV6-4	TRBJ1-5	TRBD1	TGTGCCAGCAGTGAAAGGGACAGGGATCACAATCAGCCCCAGCATTTT	CASSERDRDHNQPQHF
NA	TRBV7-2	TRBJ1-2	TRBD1	TGTGCCAGCAGCCCCGAGGAGGGGACAGGCTATGGCTACACCTTC	CASSPEEGTGYGYTF
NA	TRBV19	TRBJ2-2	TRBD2	TGTGCCAGTAGGACTAGCGGGGGCCGGAACACCGGGGAGCTGTTTTTT	CASRTSGGRNTGELFF
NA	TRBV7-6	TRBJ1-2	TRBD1	TGTGCCAGCAGCTCCTTACAGGGGGCAGGTGGCTACACCTTC	CASSSLQGAGGYTF
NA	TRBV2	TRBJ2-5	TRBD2	TGTGCCAGCAGGCAGACTAGCGGGGGGGTGGAGACCCAGTACTTC	CASRQTSGGVETQYF
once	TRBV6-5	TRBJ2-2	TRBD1	TGTGCCACCCAGGGCAGGGGGAGCACCGGGGAGCTGTTTTTT	CATQGRGSTGELFF
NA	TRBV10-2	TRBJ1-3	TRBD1	TGCGCCAGCAGTCAGGGACAGCGCTCTGGAAACACCATATATTTT	CASSQGQRSGNTIYF
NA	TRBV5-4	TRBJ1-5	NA	TGTGCCAGCAGCTTGGAAGGGGGTCAGCCCCAGCATTTT	CASSLEGGQPQHF
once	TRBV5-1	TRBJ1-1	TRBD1	TGCGCCAGCAGCTTGGACAGGGGTAACACTGAAGCTTTCTTT	CASSLDRGNTEAFF
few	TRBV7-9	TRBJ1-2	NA	TGTGCCAGCGGCCGGCTTGTGGTCGGCGGAGGGACGGGAGGCTACACCTTC	CASGRLVVGGGTGGYTF
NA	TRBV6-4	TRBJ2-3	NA	TGTGCCTCAGGCCAGGGGGATACGCAGTATTTT	CASGQGDTQYF
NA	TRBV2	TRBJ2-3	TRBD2	TGTGCCAGCAGTGAAGTCGTTCTAGCGGGGGACGATACGCAGTATTTT	CASSEVVLAGDDTQYF
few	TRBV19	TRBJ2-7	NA	TGTGCCAGTAGCCCGGACACAAGCTCCTACGAGCAGTACTTC	CASSPDTSSYEQYF
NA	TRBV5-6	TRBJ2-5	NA	TGTGCCAGCAGCTTGGTTGGAGAAGAGACCCAGTACTTC	CASSLVGEETQYF
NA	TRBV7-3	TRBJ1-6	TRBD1	TGTGCCAGCAGCATTGACAGGGGTTATAATTCACCCCTCCACTTT	CASSIDRGYNSPLHF
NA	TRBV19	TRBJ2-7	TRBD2	TGTGCCAGTGCCGGGGGGGCGGCCTACGAGCAGTACTTC	CASAGGAAYEQYF
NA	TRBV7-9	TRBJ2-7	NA	TGTGCCAGCAGCTTAGCCACAGGGTTGCCTTCGGAGCAGTACTTC	CASSLATGLPSEQYF
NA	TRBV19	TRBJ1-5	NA	TGTGCCAGTAGAGGACAGTCGGACAATCAGCCCCAGCATTTT	CASRGQSDNQPQHF
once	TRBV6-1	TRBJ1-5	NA	TGTGCCAGCAGTGAAGAAATGGGAGGCGGCAATCAGCCCCAGCATTTT	CASSEEMGGGNQPQHF
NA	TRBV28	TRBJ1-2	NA	TGTGCCAGCAGGGCCGGGACAAGTCTTGGCTACACCTTC	CASRAGTSLGYTF
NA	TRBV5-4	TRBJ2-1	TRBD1	TGTGCCAGCAGCTCCCAGGGGGTGAAATACAATGAGCAGTTCTTC	CASSSQGVKYNEQFF
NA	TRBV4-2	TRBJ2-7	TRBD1	TGTGCCAGCAGCCAAGATCAACAGGGGGCAGGGGGGGGCTACGAGCAGTACTTC	CASSQDQQGAGGGYEQYF
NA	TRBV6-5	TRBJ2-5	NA	TGTGCCAGCAGGGGATTCGGACGGGAACAAGAGACCCAGTACTTC	CASRGFGREQETQYF
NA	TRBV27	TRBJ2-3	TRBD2	TGTGCCAGCACCCAGCGGGGGGGCTTCGCAGATACGCAGTATTTT	CASTQRGGFADTQYF